The clone carrying this TCR beta chain was observed a handful of times. This sample is drawn from a study of blood T cells in healthy people across ages. V dropped 4 bases and J dropped 2 bases, with 15 bases sitting between them. This CDR3 is built from 15 residues. From germline, CDR1 is SGHDN and CDR2 FVKESK. The authors ran a second PCR of 7 to 11 cycles using a sample-barcoded 5' primer and a J-beta primer mix. TCRdb recomputed calls from the 5' RACE reads with MiXCR, one row per CDR3 protein. The data show hundreds of thousands of distinct CDR3 sequences, with around a fifth seen just once and approximately 3.6% held by the top ten.

The sequence was obtained from a man between 65 and 85 years old in good health. Sample: blood. The chain joins TRBV14 to TRBJ2-7; possibly TRBD1 or TRBD2 for D (5 bases each). CDR3 nucleotide sequence: TGTGCCAGCAGCCCGTTCCCGGGACCAGCCTACGAGCAGTACTTC. This codes for CASSPFPGPAYEQYF. The variable domain in full, completed from reference TRBV14 and TRBJ2-7, reads EAGVTQFPSHSVIEKGQTVTLRCDPISGHDNLYWYRRVMGKEIKFLLHFVKESKQDESGMPNNRFLAERTGGTYSTLKVQPAELEDSGVYFCASSPFPGPAYEQYFGPGTRLTVT.